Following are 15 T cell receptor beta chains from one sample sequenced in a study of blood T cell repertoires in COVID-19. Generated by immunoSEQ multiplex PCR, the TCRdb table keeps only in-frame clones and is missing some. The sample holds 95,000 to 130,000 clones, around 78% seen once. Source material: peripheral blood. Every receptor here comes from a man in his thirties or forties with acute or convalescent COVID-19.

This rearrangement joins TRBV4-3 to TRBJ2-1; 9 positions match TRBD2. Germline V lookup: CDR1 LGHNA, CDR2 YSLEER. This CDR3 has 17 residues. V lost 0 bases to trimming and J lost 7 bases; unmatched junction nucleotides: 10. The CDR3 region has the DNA TGCGCCAGCAGCCAAGATGCGGTGCTAGCGGGGCTTAATGAGCAGTTCTTC. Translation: CASSQDAVLAGLNEQFF.

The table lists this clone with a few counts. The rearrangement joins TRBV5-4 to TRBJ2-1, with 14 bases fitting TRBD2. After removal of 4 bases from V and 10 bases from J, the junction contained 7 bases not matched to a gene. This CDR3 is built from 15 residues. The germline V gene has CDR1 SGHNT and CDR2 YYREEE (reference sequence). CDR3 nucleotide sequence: TGTGCCAGCAGCCCCGGGACTAGCGGGAGAGAGGAGCAGTTCTTC. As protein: CASSPGTSGREEQFF.

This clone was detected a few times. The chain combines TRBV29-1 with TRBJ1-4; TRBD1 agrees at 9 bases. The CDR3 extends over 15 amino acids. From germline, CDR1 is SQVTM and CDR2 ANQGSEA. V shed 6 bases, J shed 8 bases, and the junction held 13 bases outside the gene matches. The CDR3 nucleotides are TGCAGCGTGGGTGACTCCAGGACAGGGGACGAAAAACTGTTTTTT. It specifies CSVGDSRTGDEKLFF.

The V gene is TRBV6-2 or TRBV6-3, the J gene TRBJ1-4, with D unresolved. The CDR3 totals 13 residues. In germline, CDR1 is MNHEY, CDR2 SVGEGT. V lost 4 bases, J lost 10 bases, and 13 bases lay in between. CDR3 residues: CASSSAGSSKLFF. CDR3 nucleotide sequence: TGTGCCAGCAGTTCTGCCGGGAGCTCAAAACTGTTTTTT.

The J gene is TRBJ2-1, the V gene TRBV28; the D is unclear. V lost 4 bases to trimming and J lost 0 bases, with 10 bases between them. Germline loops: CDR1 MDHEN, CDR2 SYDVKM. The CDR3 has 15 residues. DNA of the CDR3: TGTGCCAGCAGTTCTAATCCCTTCTCCTACAATGAGCAGTTCTTC. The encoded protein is CASSSNPFSYNEQFF.

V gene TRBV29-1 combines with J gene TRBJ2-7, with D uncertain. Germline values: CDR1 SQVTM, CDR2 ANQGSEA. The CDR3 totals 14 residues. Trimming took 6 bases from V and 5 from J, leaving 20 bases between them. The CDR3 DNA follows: TGCAGCGTCACTACTACCCCGTTTCCCAACGAGCAGTACGTC. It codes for CSVTTTPFPNEQYV.

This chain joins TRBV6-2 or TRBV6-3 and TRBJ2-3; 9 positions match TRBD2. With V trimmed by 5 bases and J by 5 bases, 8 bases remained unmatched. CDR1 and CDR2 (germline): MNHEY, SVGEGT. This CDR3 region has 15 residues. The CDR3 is CASSPQGLALDTQYF. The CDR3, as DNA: TGTGCCAGCAGTCCGCAGGGACTAGCCTTAGATACGCAGTATTTT.

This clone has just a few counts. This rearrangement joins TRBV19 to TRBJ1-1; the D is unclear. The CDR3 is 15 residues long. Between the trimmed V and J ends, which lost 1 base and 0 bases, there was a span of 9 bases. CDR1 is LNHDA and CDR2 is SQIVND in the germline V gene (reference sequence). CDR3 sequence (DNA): TGTGCCAGTAGTATAGGGCTCAACATGAACACTGAAGCTTTCTTT. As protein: CASSIGLNMNTEAFF.

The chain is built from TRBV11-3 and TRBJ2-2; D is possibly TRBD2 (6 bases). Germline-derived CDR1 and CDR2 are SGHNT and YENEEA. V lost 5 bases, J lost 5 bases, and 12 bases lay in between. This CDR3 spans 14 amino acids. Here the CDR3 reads CASSPRGRTGELFF. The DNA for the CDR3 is TGTGCCAGCAGCCCACGGGGGAGGACCGGGGAGCTGTTTTTT.

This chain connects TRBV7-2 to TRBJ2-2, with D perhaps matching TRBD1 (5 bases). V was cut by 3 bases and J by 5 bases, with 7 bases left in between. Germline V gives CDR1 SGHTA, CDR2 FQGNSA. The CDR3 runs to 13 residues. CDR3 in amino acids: CASSFQGTGELFF. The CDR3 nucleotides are TGTGCCAGCAGCTTCCAGGGAACCGGGGAGCTGTTTTTT.

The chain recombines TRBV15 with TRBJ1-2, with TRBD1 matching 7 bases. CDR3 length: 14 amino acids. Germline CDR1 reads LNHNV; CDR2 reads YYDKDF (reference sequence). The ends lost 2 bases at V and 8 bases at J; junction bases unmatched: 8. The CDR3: CATSRSATGNGYTF. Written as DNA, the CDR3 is TGTGCCACCAGCAGATCCGCGACAGGGAACGGCTACACCTTC.

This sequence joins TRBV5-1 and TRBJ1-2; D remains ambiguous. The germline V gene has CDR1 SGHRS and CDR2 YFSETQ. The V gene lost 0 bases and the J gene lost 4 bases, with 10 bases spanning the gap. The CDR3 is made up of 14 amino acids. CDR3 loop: CASSLADSSYGYTF. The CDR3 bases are TGCGCCAGCAGCTTGGCCGATAGTTCCTATGGCTACACCTTC.

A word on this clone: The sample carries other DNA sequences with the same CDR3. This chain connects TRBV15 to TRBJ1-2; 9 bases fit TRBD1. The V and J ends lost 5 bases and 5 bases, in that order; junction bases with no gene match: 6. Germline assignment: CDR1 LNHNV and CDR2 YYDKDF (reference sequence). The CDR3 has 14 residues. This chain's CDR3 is CATSPRDRAYGYTF. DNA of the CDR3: TGTGCCACCAGCCCTCGGGACAGGGCTTATGGCTACACCTTC.

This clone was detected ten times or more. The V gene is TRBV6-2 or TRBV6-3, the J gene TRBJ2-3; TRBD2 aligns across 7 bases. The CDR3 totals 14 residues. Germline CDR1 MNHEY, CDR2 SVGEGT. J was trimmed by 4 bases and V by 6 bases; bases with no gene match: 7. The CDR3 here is CASSQGLESDTQYF. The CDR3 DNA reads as TGTGCCAGCAGCCAAGGACTAGAGTCAGATACGCAGTATTTT.

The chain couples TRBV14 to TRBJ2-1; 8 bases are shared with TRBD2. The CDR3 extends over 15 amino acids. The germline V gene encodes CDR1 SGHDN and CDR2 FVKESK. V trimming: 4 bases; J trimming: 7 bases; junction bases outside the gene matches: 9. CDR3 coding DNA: TGTGCCAGCAGCCCCCGACTAGCGTACCCGAATGAGCAGTTCTTC. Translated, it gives CASSPRLAYPNEQFF.